In this sample, the clone carrying this TCR beta chain turned up a few times. As originally analysed: Amplified reference gene primers provided the basis for estimating nucleated cell counts. Here immunoSEQ multiplex PCR was the method, and the copy in TCRdb shows in-frame clones only, minus some. V, J and clone size are taken as reported in that table, and D and trimming were inferred from the DNA itself. This table holds approximately 200,000 clones, roughly nine tenths found once. This sample was included in a study of blood T cell repertoires in COVID-19. Per the germline V gene, CDR1 is SGHTA and CDR2 is FQGNSA. CDR3 length: 14 amino acids. V lost 1 base and J lost 13; bases outside the gene matches: 4.

The chain employs TRBV7-2 and TRBJ1-6; 10 bases agree with TRBD1. The sequencing input was peripheral blood. The TCR was taken from a young woman with active or convalescent COVID-19. The CDR3 region has the DNA TGTGCCAGCAGCTTAGGGACAGGGGGATCCCCCCTCCACTTT. This codes for CASSLGTGGSPLHF.